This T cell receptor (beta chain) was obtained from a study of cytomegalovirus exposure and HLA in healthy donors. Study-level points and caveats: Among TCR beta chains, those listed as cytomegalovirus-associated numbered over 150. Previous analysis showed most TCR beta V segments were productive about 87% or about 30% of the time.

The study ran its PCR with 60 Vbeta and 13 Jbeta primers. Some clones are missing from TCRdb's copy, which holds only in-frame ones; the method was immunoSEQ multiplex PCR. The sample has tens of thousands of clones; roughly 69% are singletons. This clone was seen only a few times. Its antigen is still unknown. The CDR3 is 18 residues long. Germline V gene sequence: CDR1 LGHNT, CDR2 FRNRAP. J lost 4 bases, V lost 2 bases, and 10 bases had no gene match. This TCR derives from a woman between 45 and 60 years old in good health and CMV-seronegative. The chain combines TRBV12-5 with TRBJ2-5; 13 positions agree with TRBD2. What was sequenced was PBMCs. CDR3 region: CASGLIHQGLAGVETQYF. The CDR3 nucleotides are TGTGCTAGTGGTTTGATCCACCAAGGACTAGCGGGAGTAGAGACCCAGTACTTC.